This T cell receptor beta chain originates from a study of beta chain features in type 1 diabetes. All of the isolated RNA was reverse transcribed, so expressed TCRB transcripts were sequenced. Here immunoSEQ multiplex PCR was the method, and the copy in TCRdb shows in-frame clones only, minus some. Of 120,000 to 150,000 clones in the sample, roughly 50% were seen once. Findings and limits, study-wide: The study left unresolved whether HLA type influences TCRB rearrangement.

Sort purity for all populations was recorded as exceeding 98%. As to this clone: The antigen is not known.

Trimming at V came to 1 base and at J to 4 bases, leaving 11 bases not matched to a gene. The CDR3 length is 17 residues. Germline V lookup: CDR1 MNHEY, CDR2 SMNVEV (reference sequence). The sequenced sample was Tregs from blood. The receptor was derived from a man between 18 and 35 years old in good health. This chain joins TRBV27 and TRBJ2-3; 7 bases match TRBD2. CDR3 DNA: TGTGCCAGCAGTTTATATATCGTGGGAGGGAAGTCAGATACGCAGTATTTT. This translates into CASSLYIVGGKSDTQYF.